Listed here are 8 T cell receptor beta chains from one sample, sequenced in a study of blood T cell repertoires in COVID-19. Using immunoSEQ multiplex PCR, the repertoire was profiled, and TCRdb retains in-frame clones only, with some absent. The repertoire holds around 170,000 clones, with under 85% as singletons. Input material: peripheral blood. Receptors originate from an older woman with COVID-19, enrolled during active disease.

In this sample, this clone turned up a few times. This chain uses TRBV6-2 or TRBV6-3 with TRBJ2-3, with D perhaps TRBD2 (5 bases). There are 17 residues in the CDR3. CDR1 and CDR2 (germline): MNHEY, SVGEGT. Deletions cut 1 base from V and 4 bases from J, with 18 bases between. The CDR3 bases are TGTGCCAGCAGTTACTTCGGCCGGGATATTTCCCCAGATACGCAGTATTTT. As protein: CASSYFGRDISPDTQYF.

Here the CDR3 reads CAWSLLTGWNEQYF. In nucleotides, the CDR3 is TGTGCCTGGAGTCTATTGACAGGTTGGAACGAGCAGTACTTC. The chain has TRBV30 and TRBJ2-7; D possibly corresponds to TRBD1 (6 bases). This CDR3 has 14 residues. The V and J ends lost 2 bases and 5 bases respectively, with 16 bases between them. From germline, CDR1 is GTSNPN and CDR2 SVGIG (reference sequence).

The V gene is TRBV28, the J gene TRBJ1-5, with 11 bases that match TRBD1. The trim removed 0 bases at V and 7 bases at J, leaving 2 bases unmatched. Germline assignment: CDR1 MDHEN and CDR2 SYDVKM. This CDR3 has 15 residues. This CDR3 is CASSLWGQGVQPQHF. CDR3 DNA: TGTGCCAGCAGTTTATGGGGACAGGGGGTCCAGCCCCAGCATTTT. Complete variable domain (other parts from reference TRBV28 and TRBJ1-5): DVKVTQSSRYLVKRTGEKVFLECVQDMDHENMFWYRQDPGLGLRLIYFSYDVKMKEKGDIPEGYSVSREKKERFSLILESASTNQTSMYLCASSLWGQGVQPQHFGDGTRLSIL.

CDR3 in DNA: TGTGCCAGCAGCCAACGGGTAGCTTCGACCGGGGAGCTGTTTTTT. Residues: CASSQRVASTGELFF. This rearrangement joins TRBV11-3 to TRBJ2-2; D is unclear. Per the germline V gene, CDR1 is SGHNT and CDR2 is YENEEA. Trimming shortened V by 5 bases and J by 5 bases, and 15 bases separated the two germline ends. CDR3 length: 15 residues. Looking up the rest from reference TRBV11-3 and TRBJ2-2 gives the full variable domain: EAGVVQSPRYKIIEKKQPVAFWCNPISGHNTLYWYLQNLGQGPELLIRYENEEAVDDSQLPKDRFSAERLKGVDSTLKIQPAELGDSAVYLCASSQRVASTGELFFGEGSRLTVL.

The chain employs TRBV4-1 and TRBJ2-6; D perhaps matches TRBD2 (5 bases). The CDR3 runs 19 residues. CDR1 and CDR2 (germline): MGHRA, YSYEKL. V lost 0 bases and J 1 base, leaving 16 bases between the germline ends. CDR3 nucleotides: TGCGCCAGCAGCCAAGACCCGGGGAGCTATCGGTCTGGGGCCAACGTCCTGACTTTC. The encoded protein is CASSQDPGSYRSGANVLTF.

This sequence joins TRBV5-1 and TRBJ2-2; 10 bases align to TRBD1. The ends lost 10 bases at V and 7 bases at J; junction bases unmatched: 7. The CDR3 contains 13 residues. Per the germline V gene, CDR1 is SGHRS and CDR2 is YFSETQ. In nucleotides, the CDR3 is TGCGCCTGCACGGGACAGGGGAACGGGGAGCTGTTTTTT. It specifies CACTGQGNGELFF.

This chain joins TRBV9 and TRBJ2-1; 8 bases match TRBD1. The germline V gene has CDR1 SGDLS and CDR2 YYNGEE. This CDR3 region has 15 residues. Trimming at V came to 3 bases and at J to 3 bases, leaving 5 bases not matched to a gene. CDR3 sequence: CASSGGDRLYNEQFF. The CDR3 DNA follows: TGTGCCAGCAGCGGAGGGGACAGGCTCTACAATGAGCAGTTCTTC.

The chain is built from TRBV14 and TRBJ1-1, with a weak D call TRBD1 (5 bases). The CDR3 length is 12 residues. CDR1 is SGHDN and CDR2 is FVKESK in the germline V gene. Trimming removed 3 bases from V and 7 bases from J, with 9 bases in between. CDR3 protein: CASSQGGVEAFF. The CDR3 DNA reads TGTGCCAGCAGCCAGGGGGGGGTTGAAGCTTTCTTT.